One and the same sample provided the 25 T cell receptor beta chains below, sequenced in a study of blood T cell repertoires in COVID-19. Sequencing used immunoSEQ multiplex PCR; TCRdb keeps in-frame clones, though not all of them. The sample contains around 130,000 clones, about four fifths of which appear only once. The sequenced sample was peripheral blood. These receptors all come from a man in his forties or fifties with active or convalescent COVID-19.

J is TRBJ2-7 and V is TRBV29-1; D remains ambiguous. The V end was cut by 6 bases, the J end by 2 bases, with 11 bases between. The CDR3 totals 12 residues. The germline V gene encodes CDR1 SQVTM and CDR2 ANQGSEA. The CDR3 loop reads CSVQTRTYEQYF. The DNA of the CDR3 is TGCAGCGTCCAGACAAGAACCTACGAGCAGTACTTC.

Details on this clone: Other DNA sequences in the sample encode the same CDR3. V is TRBV7-6 and J is TRBJ2-1, with 12 bases identical to TRBD1. This CDR3 region has 19 residues. Looked up from germline, CDR1 is SGHVS and CDR2 is FNYEAQ. J lost 0 bases, V lost 2 bases, and 8 bases had no gene match. The CDR3 sequence is CASSLRGQGAISSYNEQFF. The CDR3 region has the DNA TGTGCCAGCAGCTTAAGGGGACAGGGGGCAATTAGCTCCTACAATGAGCAGTTCTTC.

A single count supports this clone. V gene TRBV6-6 combines with J gene TRBJ2-1; D unclear. This CDR3 contains 13 residues. Germline lookup yields CDR1 MNHNY and CDR2 SVGAGI (reference sequence). V was pared by 5 bases and J by 5 bases, with 10 bases between. CDR3 sequence (DNA): TGTGCCAGCAGTCCCCCTCCTAACAATGAGCAGTTCTTC. This gives the protein CASSPPPNNEQFF.

The V gene is TRBV11-2, the J gene TRBJ2-5, with 7 bases lining up with TRBD2. CDR3 size: 14 residues. Germline V gene lookup returns CDR1 SGHAT and CDR2 FQNNGV. Germline trimming cut 3 bases from V and 4 bases from J; bases unmatched to any gene: 5. The CDR3 sequence: CASSLSSGPETQYF. As DNA, the CDR3 is TGTGCCAGCAGCTTGTCTAGCGGCCCAGAGACCCAGTACTTC.

The chain joins TRBV6-2 or TRBV6-3 to TRBJ2-1; 8 nucleotides line up with TRBD1. With V trimmed by 0 bases and J by 7 bases, 2 bases remained unmatched. Germline loops: CDR1 MNHEY, CDR2 SVGEGT. This CDR3 contains 14 residues. DNA of the CDR3: TGTGCCAGCAGTTACTCGGACAGGGTGAATGAGCAGTTCTTC. Amino acid sequence: CASSYSDRVNEQFF.

The chain has TRBV3-1 (or the pseudogene TRBV3-2) and TRBJ1-2; 11 positions agree with TRBD1. CDR1 is LGHDT and CDR2 is YNNKEL in the germline V gene (reference sequence). V was clipped by 7 bases and J by 4 bases; unmatched bases: 2. This CDR3 is 13 amino acids long. The CDR3 protein is CASIGTGGYGYTF. As DNA, the CDR3 is TGTGCCAGCATAGGGACAGGGGGCTATGGCTACACCTTC.

The V call is TRBV2, the J call TRBJ2-1; 10 bases are a match to TRBD2. V trimming: 7 bases; J trimming: 5 bases; junction bases outside the gene matches: 8. Germline assignment: CDR1 SNHLY and CDR2 FYNNEI. CDR3 length: 15 residues. The CDR3 bases are TGTGCCAGCATTATCGGGCTAGCGGGGGACAATGAGCAGTTCTTC. This gives the protein CASIIGLAGDNEQFF.

The chain recombines TRBV7-2 with TRBJ1-1; 12 nucleotides align to TRBD1. CDR1 is SGHTA, CDR2 FQGNSA, per germline. J gave up 4 bases and V 5 bases, and 2 bases lay outside the gene matches. CDR3 size: 14 residues. CDR3 DNA sequence: TGTGCCAGCAGCCGGGACAGGGGGCCCACTGAAGCTTTCTTT. This codes for CASSRDRGPTEAFF.

The gene calls are TRBV19 and TRBJ2-5, with TRBD1 identical over 7 bases. CDR1 LNHDA and CDR2 SQIVND come from the germline V gene (reference sequence). The ends lost 9 bases at V and 4 bases at J; junction bases unmatched: 5. The CDR3 runs to 12 residues. The CDR3 region has the DNA TGTGCCAGAAGCCGGGACAGAGAGACCCAGTACTTC. This encodes CARSRDRETQYF.

Written as DNA, the CDR3 is TGTGCCAGCAGCCAAAGTCGGGCTGAAGCTTTCTTT. Its protein is CASSQSRAEAFF. The V gene is TRBV3-1 (or the pseudogene TRBV3-2), the J gene TRBJ1-1; D is uncertain. The V gene's germline CDR1 is LGHDT and CDR2 YNNKEL (reference sequence). The V gene lost 2 bases and the J gene lost 6 bases, with 7 bases spanning the gap. This CDR3 is built from 12 residues.

CDR3 residues: CASSPKTGGHGYTF. In DNA form, the CDR3 reads TGTGCCAGCAGTCCAAAAACAGGGGGTCACGGCTACACCTTC. The J gene is TRBJ1-2, the V gene TRBV6-5, with 8 positions matching TRBD1. The CDR3 extends over 14 amino acids. Germline CDR1 is MNHEY and CDR2 is SVGAGI. V was clipped by 5 bases and J by 8 bases; unmatched bases: 10.

The V and J genes are TRBV6-1 and TRBJ2-7; weak D call: TRBD1 (6 bases). Trimming took off 1 base at V and 4 bases at J, with 14 bases between the two ends. The CDR3 loop spans 15 amino acids. CDR1 MNHNS and CDR2 SASEGT come from the germline V gene. CDR3 in amino acids: CASSEGTTGKYEQYF. CDR3 nucleotides: TGTGCCAGCAGTGAAGGGACAACAGGGAAATACGAGCAGTACTTC.

Turning to this clone: One end of the junction varies from germline; a read error may be responsible. This rearrangement joins TRBV7-7 to TRBJ1-3, with D perhaps TRBD1 (6 bases). The CDR3 spans 14 residues. Germline CDR1 and CDR2: SSHAT and FNYEAQ (reference sequence). DNA for the CDR3: TGTGCTAGCAGCTCCGGACAGACCGGAAACACCATATATTTT. Translated, it gives CASSSGQTGNTIYF.

J is TRBJ2-7 and V is TRBV10-3; the match to TRBD1 covers 9 bases. This CDR3 spans 14 amino acids. The germline CDR1 and CDR2 sequences are ENHRY and SYGVKD. V trimming: 6 bases; J trimming: 2 bases; junction bases outside the gene matches: 5. CDR3 nucleotide sequence: TGTGCCATCAGGCCCGGGACAGGGACCTACGAGCAGTACTTC. This codes for CAIRPGTGTYEQYF.

The V and J genes are TRBV3-1 (or the pseudogene TRBV3-2) and TRBJ2-2, with D maybe TRBD1 (7 bases). This CDR3 has 14 amino acids. Germline V CDR1 and CDR2: LGHDT, YNNKEL (reference sequence). V shed 3 bases and J shed 5 bases, with 10 bases lying between them. The CDR3 here is CASSHQGGTGELFF. DNA of the CDR3: TGTGCCAGCAGCCATCAGGGGGGAACCGGGGAGCTGTTTTTT.

The chain uses TRBV6-4 and TRBJ1-4; 7 positions match TRBD1. The J segment lost 5 bases and the V segment lost 9 bases, leaving 6 bases of the junction unmatched. The CDR3 is made up of 13 amino acids. Germline CDR1 reads MRHNA; CDR2 reads SNTAGT. The CDR3 DNA follows: TGTGCCAGAAAAGACAGGGTCAATGAAAAACTGTTTTTT. This sequence encodes CARKDRVNEKLFF.

This clone has only a few counts. This chain uses TRBV9 with TRBJ2-2; 8 bases fit TRBD1. The CDR3 has 15 residues. V lost 3 bases, J lost 4 bases, and 5 bases stayed unmatched. CDR1 is SGDLS and CDR2 is YYNGEE in the germline V gene. The CDR3 spells CASSDRQGPTGELFF. The CDR3 DNA reads as TGTGCCAGCAGCGACCGACAGGGGCCCACCGGGGAGCTGTTTTTT.

This chain connects TRBV11-2 to TRBJ2-1; D gene uncertain. The germline CDR1 and CDR2 sequences are SGHAT and FQNNGV. This CDR3 has 14 residues. V lost 1 base and J 9 bases, leaving 13 bases between the germline ends. DNA for the CDR3: TGTGCCAGCAGCTTAGGGGCAAAGGTCGGTGAGCAGTTCTTC. Its protein is CASSLGAKVGEQFF.

The rearrangement links TRBV7-2 to TRBJ2-3, with a tentative D call TRBD1 (5 bases). CDR1 SGHTA and CDR2 FQGNSA come from the germline V gene. Trimming pared 5 bases from V and 0 bases from J, leaving 15 bases between. The CDR3 runs 16 residues. CDR3 coding DNA: TGTGCCAGCAGCCCTCGACAGTCCCTGAGCACAGATACGCAGTATTTT. Protein product: CASSPRQSLSTDTQYF.

This clone showed up just a few times. The chain links TRBV6-4 to TRBJ2-3; D call uncertain. The length of the CDR3 is 15 residues. Trimming took off 3 bases at V and 2 bases at J, with 12 bases between the two ends. Looked up from germline, CDR1 is MRHNA and CDR2 is SNTAGT. This CDR3 is CASSEHMGPTDTQYF. The CDR3 DNA reads TGTGCCAGCAGTGAACACATGGGCCCCACAGATACGCAGTATTTT.

The rearrangement joins TRBV7-7 to TRBJ2-1, with 8 nucleotides matching TRBD2. V gave up 3 bases and J gave up 4 bases; unmatched junction bases: 5. The CDR3 length is 15 residues. CDR1 and CDR2 (germline): SSHAT, FNYEAQ (reference sequence). The CDR3 region has the DNA TGTGCCAGCAGCTTCAGACTAGCGAATTACAATGAGCAGTTCTTC. Protein: CASSFRLANYNEQFF. Looking up the rest from reference TRBV7-7 and TRBJ2-1 gives the full variable domain: GAGVSQSPRYKVTKRGQDVTLRCDPISSHATLYWYQQALGQGPEFLTYFNYEAQPDKSGLPSDRFSAERPEGSISTLTIQRTEQRDSAMYRCASSFRLANYNEQFFGPGTRLTVL.

The chain carries TRBV30 and TRBJ1-5; 8 nucleotides match TRBD1. This CDR3 comprises 15 residues. Losses at the gene ends were 0 bases for V and 4 bases for J; bases not matched to a gene: 5. CDR1 is GTSNPN and CDR2 is SVGIG in the germline V gene (reference sequence). The DNA of the CDR3 is TGTGCCTGGAGTGTACCGGACAGGGCGAATCAGCCCCAGCATTTT. Its protein product is CAWSVPDRANQPQHF.

This clone occurred once. The J gene is TRBJ1-2, the V gene TRBV5-1; 9 bases map to TRBD1. V gave up 0 bases and J gave up 5 bases; unmatched junction bases: 5. CDR3 length: 15 amino acids. Germline V gives CDR1 SGHRS, CDR2 YFSETQ. The CDR3 loop reads CASSLGDREQYGYTF. The CDR3 DNA is TGCGCCAGCAGCTTGGGGGACAGGGAGCAATATGGCTACACCTTC.

The chain employs TRBV5-1 and TRBJ1-1, with 7 positions matching TRBD1. Germline assignment: CDR1 SGHRS and CDR2 YFSETQ. The V gene end was trimmed by 0 bases and the J gene end by 5 bases; junction bases not matched to a gene: 4. CDR3 size: 14 residues. CDR3 nucleotides: TGCGCCAGCAGCTTGGAGACAGGGCGGACTGAAGCTTTCTTT. This sequence encodes CASSLETGRTEAFF.

The chain carries TRBV7-3 and TRBJ2-2; 7 bases agree with TRBD1. Germline-derived CDR1 and CDR2 are SGHTA and FQGTGA. CDR3 length: 14 residues. V trimming: 3 bases; J trimming: 7 bases; junction bases outside the gene matches: 5. CDR3 DNA sequence: TGTGCCAGCAGCTTGATACAGGGGAACGGGGAGCTGTTTTTT. Its protein is CASSLIQGNGELFF.